This paragraph covers one T cell receptor (beta chain) sequence. Its cognate antigen is unknown. CDR1 MDHEN and CDR2 SYDVKM come from the germline V gene. This CDR3 is 15 amino acids long. Trimming at V came to 5 bases and at J to 7 bases, leaving 8 bases not matched to a gene. Ranging in age from roughly 6 to 90, the donors were healthy Caucasian individuals from Russia. Sample-barcoded 5' priming and a J-beta primer mix drove a second PCR of about 7 to 11 cycles. TCRdb independently ran MiXCR on the 5' RACE reads; one entry per CDR3 protein. The table records around 500,000 distinct CDR3 sequences, 40% to 55% of them present only once. This sample was included in a study of blood T cells in healthy people across ages. Study outcomes and limitations: Unsorted PBMCs prevented conclusive naive versus antigen-experienced comparison. Long-lived donors had more naive CD4+ cells and higher diversity than aged donors.

This rearrangement joins TRBV28 to TRBJ2-1; 10 bases are a match to TRBD1. Sequenced input: blood. This receptor was taken from a man of 80 years or more in good health. CDR3 coding DNA: TGTGCCAGCAGTCCCCGGGACAGGGGATTAAATGAGCAGTTCTTC. It is translated as CASSPRDRGLNEQFF.